This T cell receptor (beta chain) was captured in a study of cytomegalovirus exposure and HLA in healthy donors listed by TCRdb under 2017. About the study as a whole: In an earlier analysis of 450 to 750 of the donors, around 300 Gb of sequence data and just under 120 million unique TCR beta sequences from about 180 million T cells were reported. Donor age, sex, ethnicity and CMV serostatus were collected together with the repertoire data. The study was designed to test whether signatures of past pathogen exposure could be identified by cataloging public T cell receptors. Among 398 genotyped donors of the cohort, an average of around 240,000 unique TCR beta nucleotide sequences was sequenced per donor, of which roughly 17% were non-productive. To study patterns of TCR occurrence, a later analysis re-analyzed previously published TCR beta repertoires from 600 to 750 donors and added high-resolution HLA genotyping. Besides the first cohort of 500 to 700 subjects, a separate validation cohort made up of over 100 different subjects was used. To decide whether each TCR beta V gene segment behaved as functional or pseudogenic, an earlier analysis of fewer than 750 of the donors relied on high-throughput TCR beta sequencing. A later genetic analysis took genome-wide SNP genotypes for about three fifths of the roughly 700 donors and used that subset as a discovery cohort. Class I and class II HLA loci were covered by the typing at four-digit resolution. Around 330 gigabases of sequencing data and tens of millions of unique TCR sequences made up an early release that covered 500 to 650 HLA-typed donors. Typing coverage differed by locus: A, B, C, DRB1 and DQB1 were typed in about 629-640 donors, DQA1 in about 510, DPA1 in approximately 610, and DPB1 in just under 490. Among the roughly 400 genotyped donors, roughly 80% belonged to the genetic ancestry cluster associated with self-reported Caucasian donors. Every discovery cohort repertoire had been produced on one sequencing platform. High-throughput TCR immunosequencing, statistical association of individual TCRs with disease status, and machine learning were combined to predict cytomegalovirus infection status. The study used immunosequencing to profile the T cell repertoires of 666 subjects and linked those repertoires to cytomegalovirus serostatus. Roughly 5 DR-DQ haplotypes were handled as single units for association and clustering because linkage in the cohort was strong. The later analysis used no new phenotypic data to find candidate immune exposures, relying instead on TCR beta sequences and their occurrence across donors. What the study reported, not specific to this receptor: Cytomegalovirus status was reported to be diagnosed by the classifier with high specificity and sensitivity in both the original and validation cohorts. Linkage disequilibrium might explain the correlated functional status among segregating V segments, but an unknown experimental factor could not be ruled out. V-gene and J-gene trimming of TCR beta chains was associated with a missense DCLRE1C variant in a later genetic analysis, and the association was replicated in an independent cohort. Compared with equally common non-associated chains, HLA-associated TCR beta chains in a later analysis were more clonally expanded and had lower generation probabilities. When HLA alleles, especially DR and DQ, strongly co-occurred, TCR associations were difficult to assign to individual alleles. Most TCR sequences were observed very rarely across donors, whereas some public TCRs were present in many individuals. Because counts were too low, roughly 16 rarely observed V segments, including chromosome 9 orphons, were left out of the earlier analysis of 587 of the donors. A further reported finding was that TCR beta sequences accurately predicted the HLA-A and HLA-B alleles for most subjects in the first cohort. A few of the identified cytomegalovirus-associated TCR beta chains were confirmed in vitro to be specific for cytomegalovirus antigens. Because some donors lacked HLA typing at each locus, the association tests relied only on the typed subset. A later analysis associated 15,000 or so TCR beta sequences with specific HLA alleles at a false discovery rate of 0.05. Presence/absence analyses assumed roughly uniform sequencing depth across donors, an assumption that may not hold. According to a later analysis, TCR association rates differed among HLA loci, with DRB1 alleles showing the most associated TCRs and HLA-C alleles showing the fewest. Immune exposure information for the cohort was limited to CMV serostatus. In this cohort, only TCR beta chains were sequenced, and detectable features were limited by the absence of alpha or paired-chain data. Some IMGT-functional V segments, including TRBV6-2 and TRBV6-3, could not be distinguished by the 87-base-pair reads and were therefore excluded. The study listed 170 or so TCR beta chains as associated with cytomegalovirus. A cluster of highly shared sequence variants was judged likely to be a technical artifact of the sequencing pipeline. An earlier analysis of around 500 of the donors showed that most TCR beta V segments appeared in productive rearrangements either about 90% or about 30% of the time, which broadly matched IMGT annotations. According to the authors, the approach could potentially be generalized to other disease states and immunological phenotypes. A later analysis found that most CMV-associated TCR beta chains appeared HLA-restricted, with HLA associations seemingly driven largely by CMV exposure. According to a later analysis, parvovirus B19, influenza, CMV and Epstein-Barr virus appeared linked to several top co-occurrence clusters. A later genetic analysis reported fewer N-insertions in productive TCRs among donors in an Asian-associated ancestry cluster than the roughly 700-donor mean.

Receptors were amplified or captured by the immunoSEQ multiplex PCR assay. A mixture of 60 forward primers for TCR Vbeta segments and 13 reverse primers for TCR Jbeta segments was used in the multiplex PCR. The CDR3 region of rearranged TCR beta genes was amplified from genomic DNA with a multiplex PCR assay. On the Illumina HiSeq System, the amplified TCR beta libraries were sequenced as 87-base-pair reads. For the original study's pipeline: A later analysis counted approximately 74 million unique TCR beta chains across the approximately 700 repertoires, and some 11 million of these chains were shared by at least two donors. Raw reads were error-corrected and collapsed into unique sequences by a nearest-neighbor algorithm in which closely related sequences were merged to remove PCR and sequencing errors. V, D and J gene segments were assigned by aligning CDR3 sequences to IMGT reference sequences. For a sequence to be retained, at least a six-nucleotide match to both a V gene segment and a J gene segment was required. Rearrangements were called productive when the CDR3 lacked stop codons and stayed in frame with V and J; all others were non-productive. CDR3 was defined according to IMGT convention as the region running from the second conserved V-encoded cysteine to the conserved J-encoded phenylalanine. The earlier analysis of about 560 of the donors excluded any sequence lacking an unambiguous match to a single V gene segment. An earlier analysis of fewer than 750 of the donors classified V segments as functional when productive rearrangements were above 56.7% and as segregating when the standard deviation between donors was above 5%. To diagnose cytomegalovirus status from the catalog of TCR beta chain sequences, a statistical classification framework was built. A later analysis assigned V and J genes by comparing TCR nucleotide sequences with IMGT/GENE-DB human TR gene sequences. Using the TCRdist pipeline, a later analysis assigned CDR3 sequences along with most-parsimonious VDJ recombination scenarios. A later analysis defined each TCR beta chain by its CDR3 amino acid sequence plus V-gene family, and excluded reads lacking a unique V-gene family. As a way to deal with suspected cross-contamination and a sequencing artifact, a later analysis dropped 450 to 700 nucleotide sequences that were highly shared and had low generation probability. In a later analysis, a clonal expansion index was calculated for each public chain from normalized within-repertoire ranks of inferred template counts. A later analysis computed generation probabilities with a VDJ recombination model fitted to out-of-frame rearrangements, and checked the results against IGoR. In a later analysis, TCR-TCR, TCR-HLA and TCR-CMV co-occurrence was scored with hypergeometric tests, and a repertoire-size bias correction was applied to TCR pairs. In a later analysis, false discovery rates were estimated by permuting HLA or CMV assignments 20 times. In a later analysis, co-occurring TCRs were grouped using DBSCAN, with TCRdist sequence similarity added in when clustering inside HLA-allele-positive subsets. For co-occurrence clustering, repertoires with fewer than 30,000 or more than 120,000 public chains were excluded, along with a handful of repertoires with anomalous nucleotide sharing. TCRdb provides this immuneACCESS table in a form limited to in-frame rearrangements. Some clones are lacking; in checked studies, under half of them reflect an unresolved V gene, and why the rest are absent is not known. V and J calls and clone size are given by that table; D and trimming were obtained from the DNA. Here the sample has about 110,000 clones; 75% to 90% occur a single time. Of the sample, around 6.9% falls within the top ten clones.

From the germline V gene, CDR1 is LGHNA and CDR2 is YNFKEQ. Including the terminal cysteine and phenylalanine, the CDR3 comprises 17 residues. The only DNA kept is the CDR3, 51 bases in frame from the first base. A distance of 18 bases separates the germline ends of V and J, which lose 3 bases and 0 bases respectively. Turning to this clone: The clone's antigen remains unknown. It has no much larger one-base neighbor in the sample; base qualities were not kept.

In total, 666 healthy bone marrow donors made up the cohort. Cohort members were all nominally healthy when sampled, although unrecorded immune exposures were likely present. The donor was CMV seropositive and was included in the group of 270 or so seropositive cohort members. Each donor provided a peripheral blood sample, and peripheral blood mononuclear cells were used for TCR beta sequencing. Genomic DNA was extracted from the blood cell samples with the Qiagen DNeasy Blood Extraction Kit. The chain couples TRBV4-2 to TRBJ2-7; the D gene is possibly TRBD2, with 7 bases matching. This receptor was obtained from a young man in good health and CMV-seropositive. Sequencing input: PBMCs. The CDR3 protein: CASSHPSGGTSSYEQYF. The DNA sequence reads TGTGCCAGCAGCCATCCCTCCGGGGGGACAAGCTCCTACGAGCAGTACTTC.